This T cell receptor (beta chain) was documented in a study of radiation and T cells in renal cell carcinoma. Germline V gene data show CDR1 as LNHDA and CDR2 as SQIVND (reference sequence). Losses at the gene ends were 6 bases for V and 5 bases for J; bases not matched to a gene: 12. This CDR3 is built from 15 residues. Treatment indicated: treatment-naive control, cytoreductive nephrectomy. This renal cell carcinoma was of the clear cell type. Here immunoSEQ multiplex PCR was the method, and the copy in TCRdb shows in-frame clones only, minus some. Of 15,000 to 18,000 clones in the sample, 55% to 60% were seen once.

This specimen consisted of tumor tissue, obtained from a patient whose treatment was nephrectomy without radiotherapy. The chain links TRBV19 to TRBJ2-7; 8 bases map to TRBD1. The TCR comes from a middle-aged man with renal cell carcinoma. The CDR3 nucleotides read TGTGCCAGTAGCATCCTATGGACAGGGTGGAACGAGCAGTACTTC. The encoded protein is CASSILWTGWNEQYF.